These 24 T cell receptor beta chains came from one sample sequenced in a study of a mutant IDH1 vaccine in newly diagnosed glioma. The sample's time point: baseline, week 1 (first vaccination visit). Sample treatment: pre-vaccination baseline after standard-of-care therapy. Repertoires were generated with immunoSEQ multiplex PCR, while TCRdb's copy carries only in-frame clones and drops some. The sample consists of fewer than 85,000 clones, roughly 85% of them appearing once. The sequenced sample was PBMCs, obtained from a glioma patient treated with radiotherapy, temozolomide or both. These receptor sequences come from a man aged 25 to 40 with glioma.

This chain links TRBV6-6 with TRBJ2-1, with 11 bases lining up with TRBD2. The CDR3 contains 16 residues. After removal of 4 bases from V and 2 bases from J, the junction contained 4 bases not matched to a gene. The V gene's germline CDR1 is MNHNY and CDR2 SVGAGI (reference sequence). The CDR3 is CASSSLAGGPYNEQFF. CDR3 bases: TGTGCCAGCAGTTCCTTAGCGGGGGGGCCCTACAATGAGCAGTTCTTC.

The genes are TRBV28 and TRBJ2-7; tentative D call: TRBD1 (6 bases). Germline loops: CDR1 MDHEN, CDR2 SYDVKM. The V gene lost 6 bases and the J gene lost 0 bases, with 15 bases spanning the gap. The CDR3 covers 15 residues. CDR3 in amino acids: CASRTPRDNSYEQYF. The DNA of the CDR3 is TGTGCCAGCAGAACTCCTCGGGACAACTCCTACGAGCAGTACTTC.

The CDR3 region is CASSQVPSGNTIYF. CDR3 DNA sequence: TGCGCCAGCAGCCAGGTTCCCTCTGGAAACACCATATATTTT. This chain connects TRBV4-1 to TRBJ1-3; D unclear. Germline CDR1 MGHRA, CDR2 YSYEKL. V lost 3 bases and J 0 bases, leaving 6 bases between the germline ends. This CDR3 region has 14 residues.

Only one count was recorded for this clone. The chain employs TRBV6-5 and TRBJ1-4; D might be TRBD1 (5 bases). The CDR3 is 15 amino acids. The ends were cut back, 2 bases at V and 3 bases at J, with 10 bases in the middle. Germline CDR1 is MNHEY and CDR2 is SVGAGI. Here the CDR3 DNA reads TGTGCCAGCAGTTACGACAGTCGGCCTAATGAAAAACTGTTTTTT. Translation gives CASSYDSRPNEKLFF.

A remark on this clone: An end of the junction does not agree with germline; a read error may underlie this. V is TRBV7-7 and J is TRBJ2-7, with 11 bases matching TRBD1. The CDR3 consists of 14 residues. Germline V gene data show CDR1 as SSHAT and CDR2 as FNYEAQ (reference sequence). This CDR3 reads CASGFGTGGYEQYF. The DNA of the CDR3 is TGTGCCAGCGGCTTTGGGACAGGGGGCTACGAGCAGTACTTC. The full variable domain, its missing parts supplied by reference TRBV7-7 and TRBJ2-7, is GAGVSQSPRYKVTKRGQDVTLRCDPISSHATLYWYQQALGQGPEFLTYFNYEAQPDKSGLPSDRFSAERPEGSISTLTIQRTEQRDSAMYRCASGFGTGGYEQYFGPGTRLTVT.

This CDR3 reads CASSLGGQVGNTIYF. DNA of the CDR3: TGTGCCAGCAGCCTGGGGGGGCAAGTTGGAAACACCATATATTTT. The chain carries TRBV11-3 and TRBJ1-3; perhaps TRBD1 as D (6 bases). Germline CDR1 is SGHNT and CDR2 is YENEEA. Trimming removed 5 bases at V and 3 bases at J, with 14 bases between. This CDR3 contains 15 residues.

The J gene is TRBJ2-5, the V gene TRBV19; 8 positions agree with TRBD1. The V gene's germline CDR1 is LNHDA and CDR2 SQIVND (reference sequence). With 3 bases clipped from V and 5 bases from J, the junction kept 8 bases outside the gene matches. The CDR3 loop spans 15 amino acids. This CDR3 reads CASSIRAGGAETQYF. The CDR3 DNA reads as TGTGCCAGTAGTATTAGGGCAGGGGGCGCGGAGACCCAGTACTTC.

This chain links TRBV4-1 with TRBJ1-6, with 9 bases fitting TRBD1. The CDR3 extends over 16 amino acids. Germline V gene data show CDR1 as MGHRA and CDR2 as YSYEKL. Trimming removed 3 bases from V and 13 bases from J; junction bases left unmatched: 13. The CDR3 coding sequence is TGCGCCAGCAGCCAGAAGAATCGGGACAGGGCCGTCCCCCTCCACTTT. Translated, it gives CASSQKNRDRAVPLHF.

The chain carries TRBV28 and TRBJ1-5; D unclear. This CDR3 is 18 amino acids long. Germline V gives CDR1 MDHEN, CDR2 SYDVKM. V was cut by 6 bases and J by 1 base, with 22 bases left in between. The CDR3 region has the DNA TGTGCCAGCAGGATGCCCCTGACCGGAGCGGGAAGCAATCAGCCCCAGCATTTT. It encodes CASRMPLTGAGSNQPQHF. The full variable domain, with the rest looked up from reference TRBV28 and TRBJ1-5, is DVKVTQSSRYLVKRTGEKVFLECVQDMDHENMFWYRQDPGLGLRLIYFSYDVKMKEKGDIPEGYSVSREKKERFSLILESASTNQTSMYLCASRMPLTGAGSNQPQHFGDGTRLSIL.

The chain carries TRBV2 and TRBJ2-2, with TRBD2 matching 9 bases. Unmatched junction bases numbered 7, after V lost 6 bases and J lost 5 bases. CDR1 and CDR2 (germline): SNHLY, FYNNEI. This CDR3 spans 15 amino acids. CDR3 region: CASSVGSGRTGELFF. CDR3 sequence (DNA): TGTGCCAGCAGCGTTGGAAGCGGGAGGACCGGGGAGCTGTTTTTT.

The rearrangement uses TRBV13 and TRBJ2-2, with D maybe TRBD2 (6 bases). This CDR3 spans 19 amino acids. The V gene's germline CDR1 is PRHDT and CDR2 FYEKMQ (reference sequence). The germline V and J ends were trimmed by 2 bases and 0 bases, with 19 bases remaining between them. The CDR3 nucleotides read TGTGCCAGCAGCTTACTGGGTAAAGTAGGCGGGGCGAACACCGGGGAGCTGTTTTTT. This codes for CASSLLGKVGGANTGELFF. The full variable domain, with the rest looked up from reference TRBV13 and TRBJ2-2, is AAGVIQSPRHLIKEKRETATLKCYPIPRHDTVYWYQQGPGQDPQFLISFYEKMQSDKGSIPDRFSAQQFSDYHSELNMSSLELGDSALYFCASSLLGKVGGANTGELFFGEGSRLTVL.

A single count supports this clone. The CDR3 DNA follows: TGTGCCAGCAGTTACGAGCAGAGAAACTACGAGCAGTACTTC. Residues: CASSYEQRNYEQYF. V and J are TRBV6-5 and TRBJ2-7; D remains unclear. The CDR3 extends over 14 amino acids. Trimming took 2 bases from V and 3 from J, leaving 11 bases between them. The germline V gene has CDR1 MNHEY and CDR2 SVGAGI.

CDR3 DNA: TGTGCCAGCAGCCTGACTAGCGGGGGGGCCCCCTCCGGCACAGATACGCAGTATTTT. This gives the protein CASSLTSGGAPSGTDTQYF. V and J are TRBV7-6 and TRBJ2-3; 14 bases line up with TRBD2. V shed 5 bases, J shed 1 base, and the junction held 11 bases outside the gene matches. CDR1 SGHVS and CDR2 FNYEAQ come from the germline V gene. The CDR3 loop spans 19 amino acids.

The chain couples TRBV28 to TRBJ1-1, with a tentative D call TRBD1 (6 bases). Per the germline V gene, CDR1 is MDHEN and CDR2 is SYDVKM. The CDR3 is made up of 16 amino acids. V lost 3 bases, J lost 5 bases, and 19 bases lay in between. The CDR3 spells CASSFRLWGRRTEAFF. The CDR3, as DNA: TGTGCCAGCAGTTTCCGTTTGTGGGGGCGGAGAACTGAAGCTTTCTTT.

The genes are TRBV7-9 and TRBJ2-3, with 13 bases matching TRBD2. This CDR3 comprises 18 residues. Germline CDR1 is SEHNR and CDR2 is FQNEAQ (reference sequence). The ends lost 3 bases at V and 0 bases at J; junction bases unmatched: 6. The CDR3 reads CASSFSGTSGVSTDTQYF. DNA for the CDR3: TGTGCCAGCAGCTTTTCCGGGACTAGCGGGGTTAGCACAGATACGCAGTATTTT.

The V and J genes are TRBV6-1 and TRBJ2-1; perhaps TRBD1 as D (7 bases). CDR1 and CDR2 from the germline V gene are MNHNS and SASEGT. The CDR3 has 15 residues. With 1 base removed from V and 7 bases from J, the gap between germline ends came to 14 bases. CDR3 bases: TGTGCCAGCAGTGAAGAGGGGGCAGGGGGGAATGAGCAGTTCTTC. Translating gives CASSEEGAGGNEQFF.

The V and J genes are TRBV30 and TRBJ2-1, with a weak D call TRBD1 (6 bases). The length of the CDR3 is 13 residues. Germline V gene lookup returns CDR1 GTSNPN and CDR2 SVGIG (reference sequence). V was clipped by 2 bases and J by 1 base, with 6 bases between them. In DNA form, the CDR3 reads TGTGCCTGGAGTAGGGGGTCCTACAATGAGCAGTTCTTC. Its protein is CAWSRGSYNEQFF.

The chain has TRBV5-6 and TRBJ2-3, with 8 bases lining up with TRBD2. The CDR3 spans 17 residues. With 2 bases clipped from V and 0 bases from J, the junction kept 8 bases outside the gene matches. CDR1 is SGHDT and CDR2 is YYEEEE in the germline V gene. This chain's CDR3 is CASSFWYAGGSTDTQYF. The CDR3 DNA sequence: TGTGCCAGCAGCTTTTGGTATGCGGGGGGTAGCACAGATACGCAGTATTTT.

Comments on this clone: Other DNA sequences in the same sample also yield this CDR3. This sequence joins TRBV29-1 and TRBJ2-2; 8 bases match TRBD2. Germline CDR1 and CDR2: SQVTM and ANQGSEA. The CDR3 totals 15 residues. Unmatched junction bases numbered 6, after V lost 2 bases and J lost 4 bases. The CDR3 DNA reads as TGCAGCGTTGAAATGGCGGGGGGTGGCACCGGGGAGCTGTTTTTT. It is translated as CSVEMAGGGTGELFF.

The CDR3 spells CASSKTGTGAFENTDTQYF. As DNA, the CDR3 is TGCGCCAGCAGTAAAACCGGGACAGGGGCTTTCGAGAACACAGATACGCAGTATTTT. The chain uses TRBV5-1 and TRBJ2-3; TRBD1 aligns across 10 bases. CDR3 length: 19 amino acids. V lost 5 bases to trimming and J lost 2 bases; unmatched junction nucleotides: 17. Germline loops: CDR1 SGHRS, CDR2 YFSETQ.

V and J are TRBV4-1 and TRBJ1-5, with unresolved D. This CDR3 has 14 residues. Trimming stripped 4 bases from V and 2 bases from J, with 9 bases between. The germline V gene encodes CDR1 MGHRA and CDR2 YSYEKL. The CDR3 region has the DNA TGCGCCAGCAGCCCTCGGAAGGGCAATCAGCCCCAGCATTTT. Translated: CASSPRKGNQPQHF.

A single count supports this clone. This rearrangement joins TRBV5-1 to TRBJ1-1; possibly TRBD1 for D (6 bases). The CDR3 is 15 amino acids. Between the trimmed V and J ends, which lost 4 bases and 5 bases, there was a span of 18 bases. The germline V gene has CDR1 SGHRS and CDR2 YFSETQ. The CDR3, as DNA: TGCGCCAGCAGCCCAGAGTTAAACAGGGAAACTGAAGCTTTCTTT. As protein: CASSPELNRETEAFF.

The chain is built from TRBV7-9 and TRBJ1-2; D call uncertain. The length of the CDR3 is 13 residues. In germline, CDR1 is SEHNR, CDR2 FQNEAQ (reference sequence). Trimming left V 5 bases short and J 8 bases short, with 15 bases between. The CDR3 nucleotides read TGTGCCAGCAGCGAAGGGCCCGACACGGGCTACACCTTC. Translated, it gives CASSEGPDTGYTF.

This chain uses TRBV2 with TRBJ1-5, with D perhaps matching TRBD1 (5 bases). The CDR3 is made up of 13 amino acids. V was cut by 8 bases and J by 2 bases, with 10 bases left in between. Germline lookup yields CDR1 SNHLY and CDR2 FYNNEI. The CDR3 coding sequence is TGTGCCAGCGAGGGACCGGGCAATCAGCCCCAGCATTTT. It codes for CASEGPGNQPQHF.